This T cell receptor beta chain was sequenced in a study of shared clonotypes between healthy human individuals. Concerning this clone itself: Its antigen remains unknown.

The naive CD8 subset, CD45RO-negative cells positively selected for CCR7, excluded terminally differentiated effector memory CD45RA+ cells. CDR1 and CDR2 (germline): PRHDT, FYEKMQ (reference sequence). The CDR3 consists of 16 residues. V shed 0 bases and J shed 4 bases, with 10 bases lying between them. Produced via immunoSEQ multiplex PCR; TCRdb's table is partial and in-frame only. Of 1.5 million to 2.5 million clones listed, about 95% are singletons. The study, taken as a whole, reports: Rarefaction analysis demonstrated incomplete sorted-subset sequencing notwithstanding large depth.

The chain has TRBV13 and TRBJ1-6; D is perhaps TRBD1 (5 bases). This sequence was found in a man between 18 and 35 years old in good health. What was sequenced was naive CD8+ T cells sorted from blood. CDR3 coding DNA: TGTGCCAGCAGCTTAGGACAGGTACCTTATAATTCACCCCTCCACTTT. Translated, it gives CASSLGQVPYNSPLHF.